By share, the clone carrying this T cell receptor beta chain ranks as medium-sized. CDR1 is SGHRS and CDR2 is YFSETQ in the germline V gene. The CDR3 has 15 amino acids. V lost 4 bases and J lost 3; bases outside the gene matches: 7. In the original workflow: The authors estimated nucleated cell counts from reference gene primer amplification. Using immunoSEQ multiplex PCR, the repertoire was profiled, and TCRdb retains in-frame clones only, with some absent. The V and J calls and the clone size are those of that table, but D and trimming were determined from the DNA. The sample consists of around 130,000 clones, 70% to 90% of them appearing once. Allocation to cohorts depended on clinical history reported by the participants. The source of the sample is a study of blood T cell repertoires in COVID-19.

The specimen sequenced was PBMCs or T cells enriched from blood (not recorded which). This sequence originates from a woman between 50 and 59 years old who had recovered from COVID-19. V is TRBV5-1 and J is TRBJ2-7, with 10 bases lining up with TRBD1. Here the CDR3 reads CASSVATGGSYEQYF. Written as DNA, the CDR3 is TGCGCCAGCAGCGTGGCGACAGGGGGCAGCTACGAGCAGTACTTC.